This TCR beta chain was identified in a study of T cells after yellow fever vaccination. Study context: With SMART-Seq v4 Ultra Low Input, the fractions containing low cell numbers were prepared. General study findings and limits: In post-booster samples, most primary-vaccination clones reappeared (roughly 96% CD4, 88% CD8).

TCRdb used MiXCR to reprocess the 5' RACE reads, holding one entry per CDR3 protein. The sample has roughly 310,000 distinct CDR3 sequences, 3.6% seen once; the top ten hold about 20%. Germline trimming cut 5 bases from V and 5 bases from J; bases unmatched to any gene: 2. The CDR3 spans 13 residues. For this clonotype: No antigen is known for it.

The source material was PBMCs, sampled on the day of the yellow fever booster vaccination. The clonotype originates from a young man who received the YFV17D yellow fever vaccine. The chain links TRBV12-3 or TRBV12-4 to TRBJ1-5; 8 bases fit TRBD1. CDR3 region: CASSQGAHQPQHF. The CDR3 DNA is TGTGCCAGCAGTCAGGGGGCCCATCAGCCCCAGCATTTT.